This TCR beta chain came from a study of human T cells and chemical hapten exposure. As to this clonotype: The junction shows a germline mismatch at one end, possibly a read error.

It was the library that attached unique molecular identifiers to individual cDNA molecules. In the original processing: Sampled TCR counts reached a median of 95,638 per sample, with values ranging from about 23,224 to 700,000. TCRdb ran MiXCR on the 5' RACE reads and lists one entry per CDR3 protein. For this entry, the V and J calls and clone size follow TCRdb and not the study's own pipeline. The repertoire holds under 100,000 distinct CDR3 sequences, with approximately 15% as singletons. It was unfractionated whole blood from which total RNA was extracted. Looked up from germline, CDR1 is GTSNPN and CDR2 is SVGIG (reference sequence). There are 11 residues in the CDR3.

V gene TRBV30 combines with J gene TRBJ2-5, with D possibly TRBD2 on 5 matching bases. This TCR came from a female donor in good health. The CDR3 loop is CAWSGIESQYF. The CDR3, as DNA: TGTGCCTGGAGCGGGATAGAGTCCCAGTACTTC.